A selection of T cell receptor beta chains follows, all from one sample in a study of identical twins. TCRdb redid the calling of the 5' RACE reads with MiXCR, one entry per CDR3 protein. The top ten hold 0.52% of the sample, which has some 460,000 distinct CDR3 sequences, about 14% seen once. The same data also went into a second study, on yellow fever vaccine responses in identical twins.

Material for sequencing was CD4+ T cells sorted from blood. These receptors all come from a woman between 18 and 29 years old in good health. Both conserved end residues are part of each CDR3. Fields, in order: V gene, D gene, clone size, J gene, CDR3 protein, CDR3 DNA. The D gene is left open where the match is weak. Rows give clone size only sometimes, using once, few, many, or a class for an expanded clone.

TRBV5-1	TRBD1	.	TRBJ2-5	CASSRGQGEETQYF	TGCGCCAGCAGCAGAGGACAGGGAGAAGAGACCCAGTACTTC
TRBV3-1	.	.	TRBJ2-7	CASSQLGRGYEQYF	TGTGCCAGCAGCCAATTAGGACGGGGCTACGAGCAGTACTTC
TRBV29-1	.	.	TRBJ2-1	CSVAIRDNEQFF	TGCAGCGTGGCAATTCGGGACAATGAGCAGTTCTTC
TRBV7-9	TRBD1	.	TRBJ2-7	CASSPSGTGAPSYEQYF	TGTGCCAGCAGCCCAAGCGGCACAGGGGCACCCTCCTACGAGCAGTACTTC
TRBV3-1	TRBD2	.	TRBJ2-1	CASTRSGSFDEQFF	TGTGCCAGCACGCGTAGCGGGAGTTTTGATGAGCAGTTCTTC
TRBV7-2	TRBD2	few	TRBJ2-7	CASSSRPTSGRPTRQYF	TGTGCCAGCAGCTCCCGCCCGACTAGCGGGAGGCCCACCAGGCAGTACTTC
TRBV27	TRBD2	many	TRBJ2-7	CASSFSGISYEQYF	TGTGCCAGCAGTTTTAGCGGGATCTCCTACGAGCAGTACTTC
TRBV6-2/TRBV6-3	TRBD2	.	TRBJ2-1	CASRPPSGVYNEQFF	TGTGCCAGCAGACCCCCTAGCGGGGTCTACAATGAGCAGTTCTTC
TRBV12-3/TRBV12-4	TRBD2	many	TRBJ2-3	CASSLSSGRATDTQYF	TGTGCCAGCAGTCTTTCTAGCGGGAGGGCCACAGATACGCAGTATTTT
TRBV10-2	.	.	TRBJ1-6	CASSPGTPLHF	TGCGCCAGCAGCCCCGGGACACCCCTCCACTTT
TRBV6-5	.	few	TRBJ2-1	CASSYLRGGYNEQFF	TGTGCCAGCAGTTACCTCCGGGGCGGCTACAATGAGCAGTTCTTC
TRBV20-1	.	few	TRBJ2-2	CSAKFGEGSGELFF	TGCAGTGCTAAGTTTGGGGAAGGGTCCGGGGAGCTGTTTTTT
TRBV7-2	.	.	TRBJ2-7	CASSPTGGVRGDEQYF	TGTGCCAGCAGCCCAACCGGCGGGGTGAGAGGGGACGAGCAGTACTTC
TRBV28	TRBD1	once	TRBJ2-1	CASARRGQGAYNEQFF	TGTGCCAGCGCTCGACGGGGACAGGGGGCTTACAATGAGCAGTTCTTC
TRBV4-2	.	few	TRBJ2-5	CASSQGDGGETQYF	TGTGCCAGCAGCCAAGGGGACGGTGGGGAGACCCAGTACTTC
TRBV7-9	TRBD1	.	TRBJ1-1	CASSTWTGGLLEAFF	TGTGCCAGCAGCACCTGGACAGGGGGACTTCTTGAAGCTTTCTTT
TRBV28	.	once	TRBJ2-7	CASSLRRAYEQYF	TGTGCCAGCAGTTTACGCCGGGCCTACGAGCAGTACTTC
TRBV7-8	.	.	TRBJ2-3	CASSDRVAVSTDTQYF	TGTGCCAGCAGCGATCGGGTCGCGGTTAGCACAGATACGCAGTATTTT
TRBV7-2	.	.	TRBJ2-1	CASSLASRTSFWGSSYNEQFF	TGTGCCAGCAGCTTAGCGAGTAGGACGTCCTTTTGGGGGTCGTCCTACAATGAGCAGTTCTTC
TRBV20-1	.	many	TRBJ2-3	CSAVLGYTDTQYF	TGCAGTGCTGTCCTGGGATACACAGATACGCAGTATTTT
TRBV15	.	many	TRBJ1-4	CATSSRGTNEKLFF	TGTGCCACCAGCAGCAGGGGCACTAATGAAAAACTGTTTTTT
TRBV20-1	.	few	TRBJ2-5	CSASGSLGQETQYF	TGCAGTGCGAGCGGTAGCCTCGGTCAAGAGACCCAGTACTTC
TRBV6-1	TRBD2	.	TRBJ2-3	CASSKSSSGGTDTQYF	TGTGCCAGCAGTAAGAGCTCTAGCGGGGGGACAGATACGCAGTATTTT
TRBV5-1	TRBD1	few	TRBJ2-1	CASSLGQGAAYNEQFF	TGCGCCAGCAGCTTGGGACAGGGGGCGGCCTACAATGAGCAGTTCTTC
TRBV3-1	.	.	TRBJ1-4	CASSRQALNEKLFF	TGTGCCAGCAGCCGTCAGGCACTAAATGAAAAACTGTTTTTT
TRBV9	.	few	TRBJ1-1	CASSVATGQLSTEAFF	TGTGCCAGCAGCGTAGCTACGGGGCAGTTATCCACTGAAGCTTTCTTT
TRBV4-2	TRBD1	.	TRBJ1-1	CASRDRGTEAFF	TGTGCCAGCAGGGACAGGGGTACTGAAGCTTTCTTT
TRBV18	.	.	TRBJ1-1	CASSPAMDTEAFF	TGTGCCAGCTCACCAGCGATGGACACTGAAGCTTTCTTT
TRBV19	.	.	TRBJ2-6	CASSGQLTGANVLTF	TGTGCCAGTAGTGGCCAATTAACTGGGGCCAACGTCCTGACTTTC
TRBV28	.	.	TRBJ2-3	CASRQGLRVDTQYF	TGTGCCAGTAGACAGGGACTTAGGGTTGATACGCAGTATTTT
TRBV6-1	TRBD1	.	TRBJ2-3	CASSQQGFTDTQYF	TGTGCCAGCAGTCAACAGGGGTTTACAGATACGCAGTATTTT
TRBV29-1	.	many	TRBJ2-5	CSVTNTQGFGETQYF	TGCAGCGTTACGAACACACAGGGATTTGGAGAGACCCAGTACTTC
TRBV5-1	.	many	TRBJ1-1	CASTPGDARVNTEAFF	TGCGCCAGTACCCCCGGGGATGCGAGGGTGAACACTGAAGCTTTCTTT
TRBV18	TRBD1	.	TRBJ2-7	CASSAGGGPEQYF	TGTGCCAGCTCCGCAGGGGGCGGACCGGAGCAGTACTTC
TRBV7-9	.	.	TRBJ1-6	CASIWAGAESSPLHF	TGTGCCAGCATTTGGGCAGGAGCAGAATCTTCACCCCTCCACTTT
TRBV12-3/TRBV12-4	.	few	TRBJ1-1	CASSKRTVNTEAFF	TGTGCCAGCAGTAAAAGGACAGTGAACACTGAAGCTTTCTTT
TRBV30	.	many	TRBJ1-4	CAWSLANYATNEKLFF	TGTGCCTGGAGTCTCGCTAACTATGCAACTAATGAAAAACTGTTTTTT
TRBV29-1	TRBD2	few	TRBJ2-2	CSVELTLRGAGELFF	TGCAGCGTTGAATTGACCCTGCGGGGGGCCGGGGAGCTGTTTTTT
TRBV27	.	few	TRBJ2-7	CASSPTVVSYEQYF	TGTGCCAGCAGTCCAACGGTGGTGTCCTACGAGCAGTACTTC
TRBV29-1	TRBD2	many	TRBJ2-3	CSFYSGGALDTQYF	TGCAGCTTTTATAGCGGGGGGGCCTTGGATACGCAGTATTTT
TRBV7-3	.	few	TRBJ2-6	CASSLTRGPVGANVLTF	TGTGCCAGCAGCTTGACCCGAGGACCCGTTGGGGCCAACGTCCTGACTTTC
TRBV30	TRBD1	few	TRBJ2-7	CAWRLTGTGNYEQYF	TGTGCCTGGAGGCTAACCGGGACAGGGAACTACGAGCAGTACTTC
TRBV5-1	.	few	TRBJ2-7	CASSLRDVISYEQYF	TGCGCCAGCAGCTTGAGGGACGTAATTTCCTACGAGCAGTACTTC
TRBV24-1	TRBD1	few	TRBJ1-4	CATSDLQGANEKLFF	TGTGCCACCAGTGATTTGCAGGGGGCGAATGAAAAACTGTTTTTT
TRBV28	TRBD2	.	TRBJ2-3	CASSLPRGRAGFDTQYF	TGTGCCAGCAGTTTACCCCGCGGGAGGGCGGGTTTTGATACGCAGTATTTT
TRBV24-1	TRBD1	.	TRBJ2-5	CATVRGGKEETQYF	TGTGCCACCGTTAGAGGGGGCAAGGAAGAGACCCAGTACTTC
TRBV10-2	.	.	TRBJ2-5	CASSEMGKTQYF	TGCGCCAGCAGTGAGATGGGAAAGACCCAGTACTTC
TRBV5-1	.	many	TRBJ2-5	CASSLQGKETQYF	TGTGCCAGCAGCCTCCAGGGGAAAGAGACCCAGTACTTC
TRBV20-1	.	few	TRBJ1-1	CSARDYGMNTEAFF	TGCAGTGCTAGAGATTACGGTATGAACACTGAAGCTTTCTTT
TRBV20-1	.	many	TRBJ2-5	CSAPTVQETQYF	TGCAGTGCTCCGACAGTACAAGAGACCCAGTACTTC
TRBV6-2/TRBV6-3	.	few	TRBJ2-7	CASSYSVGKDPYEQYF	TGTGCCAGCAGTTATTCCGTTGGGAAAGATCCCTACGAGCAGTACTTC
TRBV20-1	TRBD2	.	TRBJ2-7	CSAKLAGIYEQYF	TGCAGTGCTAAACTAGCGGGAATTTACGAGCAGTACTTC
TRBV3-1	TRBD2	.	TRBJ2-7	CASSHLGLADTYEQYF	TGTGCCAGCAGCCACCTGGGACTAGCGGATACCTACGAGCAGTACTTC
TRBV28	.	many	TRBJ2-7	CASSKGPSYEQYF	TGTGCCAGCAGCAAGGGGCCATCCTACGAGCAGTACTTC
TRBV12-3/TRBV12-4	.	.	TRBJ2-2	CASSLDRAEANTGELFF	TGTGCCAGCAGTTTAGACCGGGCGGAGGCGAACACCGGGGAGCTGTTTTTT
TRBV2	TRBD1	.	TRBJ2-2	CASLYDRANTGELFF	TGTGCCAGCTTATATGACAGGGCGAACACCGGGGAGCTGTTTTTT
TRBV25-1	.	.	TRBJ2-3	CASSDPSSTDTQYF	TGTGCCAGCAGTGACCCTAGTTCCACAGATACGCAGTATTTT
TRBV28	TRBD2	few	TRBJ2-3	CASMTRLAGIQDTQYF	TGTGCCAGCATGACTAGACTAGCGGGAATTCAAGATACGCAGTATTTT
TRBV20-1	.	many	TRBJ2-3	CSAPSGGAGTDTQYF	TGCAGTGCTCCCTCAGGAGGGGCCGGCACAGATACGCAGTATTTT